The 6 T cell receptor beta chains presented below share a single source sample, sequenced in a study of blood T cells in healthy people across ages. Next came a second PCR, run for about 6 to 11 cycles, which used a sample-barcoded 5' primer along with a J-beta primer mix. TCRdb re-analysed the 5' RACE reads in MiXCR, keeping a single row per CDR3 protein. The sample holds 1.4 million to 1.5 million distinct CDR3 sequences, 42% seen once. Material: blood. All receptors come from a woman aged 18-29 years in good health.

This clonotype appeared a few times. The chain combines TRBV20-1 with TRBJ1-2; D is perhaps TRBD1 (6 bases). The CDR3 runs to 12 residues. Looked up from germline, CDR1 is DFQATT and CDR2 is SNEGSKA (reference sequence). The V end lost 6 bases, the J end lost 6 bases, and 14 bases lay between the germline ends. CDR3 amino acids: CSASTGSHGYTF. The CDR3, as DNA: TGCAGTGCCTCAACAGGGTCCCATGGCTACACCTTC.

This clonotype has a handful of counts. The V and J genes are TRBV20-1 and TRBJ2-3, with 9 positions matching TRBD2. CDR1 DFQATT and CDR2 SNEGSKA come from the germline V gene (reference sequence). V gave up 6 bases and J gave up 2 bases; unmatched junction bases: 9. The CDR3 length is 15 residues. In DNA, the CDR3 is TGCAGTGCCGACGTAGCGGGAGCCTACACAGATACGCAGTATTTT. This gives the protein CSADVAGAYTDTQYF.

V usage is TRBV4-1 and J usage is TRBJ2-4, with TRBD2 identical over 8 bases. Judging by the DNA end, TRBJ2-7 fits better; the J call may be wrong. This CDR3 spans 16 amino acids. Per germline, CDR1 MGHRA and CDR2 YSYEKL. CDR3 sequence (DNA): TGCGCCAGCAGCCAAGTTAATAGCGGGGCCTCCTACGAGCAGTACTTC. Protein: CASSQVNSGASYEQYF.

The rearrangement uses TRBV20-1 and TRBJ1-2; D not resolved. V lost 4 bases and J 4 bases, leaving 10 bases between the germline ends. Looked up from germline, CDR1 is DFQATT and CDR2 is SNEGSKA (reference sequence). This CDR3 has 12 residues. DNA for the CDR3: TGCAGTGCTAAGATGAGGTTCTATGGCTACACCTTC. Its translation is CSAKMRFYGYTF.

This chain connects TRBV27 to TRBJ2-5, with D tentatively TRBD2 (6 bases). The J call is in doubt because the DNA end fits TRBJ2-7 better. The germline gives CDR1 MNHEY, CDR2 SMNVEV (reference sequence). This CDR3 region has 18 residues. CDR3: CASSAIAALGPKVDEQYF. As DNA, the CDR3 is TGTGCCAGCAGTGCCATAGCGGCTCTCGGGCCCAAAGTGGACGAGCAGTACTTC.

The genes are TRBV21-1 and TRBJ2-7; TRBD1 is taken as the D call from the table, unchecked against the DNA. TRBV21-1 is termed a pseudogene. This CDR3 has 14 residues. The CDR3 sequence: CASSNGQESYEQYF. CDR3 nucleotide sequence: TGTGCCAGCAGCAACGGACAGGAATCCTACGAGCAGTACTTC.